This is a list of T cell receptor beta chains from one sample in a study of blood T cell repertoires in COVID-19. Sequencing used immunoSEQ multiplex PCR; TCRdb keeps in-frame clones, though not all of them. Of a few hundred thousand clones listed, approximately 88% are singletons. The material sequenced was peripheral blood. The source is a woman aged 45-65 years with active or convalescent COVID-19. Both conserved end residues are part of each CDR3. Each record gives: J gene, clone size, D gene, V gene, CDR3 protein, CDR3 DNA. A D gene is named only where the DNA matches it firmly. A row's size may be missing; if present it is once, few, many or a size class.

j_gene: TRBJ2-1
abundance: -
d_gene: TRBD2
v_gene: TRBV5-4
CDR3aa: CASSSGMGLAGGYEQFF
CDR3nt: TGTGCCAGCAGCTCTGGAATGGGACTAGCGGGGGGGTATGAGCAGTTCTTC

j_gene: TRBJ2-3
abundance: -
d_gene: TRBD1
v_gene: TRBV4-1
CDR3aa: CASSHWNYRGPSTDTQYF
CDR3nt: TGCGCCAGCAGCCATTGGAACTACAGGGGGCCCTCCACAGATACGCAGTATTTT

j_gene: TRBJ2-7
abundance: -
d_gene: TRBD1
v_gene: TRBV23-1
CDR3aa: CASSQFGTGFYEQYF
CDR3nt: TGCGCCAGCAGTCAATTTGGGACAGGGTTCTACGAGCAGTACTTC

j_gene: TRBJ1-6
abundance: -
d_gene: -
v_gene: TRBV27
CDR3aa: CASSLWQDNSPLHF
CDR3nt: TGTGCCAGCAGTTTATGGCAAGATAATTCACCCCTCCACTTT

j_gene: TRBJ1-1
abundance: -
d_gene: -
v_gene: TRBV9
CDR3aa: CASSVAIDAPRDTEAFF
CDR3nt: TGTGCCAGCAGCGTAGCTATTGACGCACCCCGGGACACTGAAGCTTTCTTT

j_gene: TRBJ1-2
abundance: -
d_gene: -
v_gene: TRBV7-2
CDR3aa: CASSLASRQAGYTF
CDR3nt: TGTGCCAGCAGCTTAGCGAGCCGGCAGGCTGGCTACACCTTC

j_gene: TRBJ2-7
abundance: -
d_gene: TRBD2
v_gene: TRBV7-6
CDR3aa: CASSSGPGGYEQYF
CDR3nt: TGTGCCAGCAGCTCGGGACCGGGGGGCTACGAGCAGTACTTC

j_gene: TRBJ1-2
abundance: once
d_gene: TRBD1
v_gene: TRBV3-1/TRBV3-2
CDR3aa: CASSHLQGALSYGYTF
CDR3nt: TGTGCCAGCAGCCACCTACAGGGGGCCCTTTCCTATGGCTACACCTTC

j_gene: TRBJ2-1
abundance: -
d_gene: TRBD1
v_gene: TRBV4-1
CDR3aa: CASSQPRDRAYNEQFF
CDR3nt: TGCGCCAGCAGCCAGCCCCGGGACAGGGCGTACAATGAGCAGTTCTTC

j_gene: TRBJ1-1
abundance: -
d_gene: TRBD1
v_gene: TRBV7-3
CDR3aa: CASSSRGFGTGEAFF
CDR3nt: TGTGCCAGCAGCTCCCGAGGGTTCGGGACAGGTGAAGCTTTCTTT

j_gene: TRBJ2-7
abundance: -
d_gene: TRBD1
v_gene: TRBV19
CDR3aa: CASSANSRGLSYEQYF
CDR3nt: TGTGCCAGTAGCGCCAACTCCAGGGGGCTTTCCTACGAGCAGTACTTC

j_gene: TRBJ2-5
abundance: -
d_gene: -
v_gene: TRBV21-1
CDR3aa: CASNTSGSPRGETQYF
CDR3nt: TGTGCCAGCAACACTAGCGGGAGTCCACGGGGAGAGACCCAGTACTTC

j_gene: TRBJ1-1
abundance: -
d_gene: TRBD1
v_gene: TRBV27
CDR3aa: CASNQGQINTEAFF
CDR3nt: TGTGCCAGCAACCAGGGACAGATTAACACTGAAGCTTTCTTT

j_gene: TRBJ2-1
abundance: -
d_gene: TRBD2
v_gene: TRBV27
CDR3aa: CASSPEGLAGNNEQFF
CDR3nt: TGTGCCAGCAGTCCCGAGGGACTAGCGGGAAACAATGAGCAGTTCTTC

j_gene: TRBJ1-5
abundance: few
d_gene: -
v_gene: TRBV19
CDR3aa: CASSILTGFDQPQHF
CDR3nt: TGTGCCAGTAGTATATTAACAGGGTTCGATCAGCCCCAGCATTTT

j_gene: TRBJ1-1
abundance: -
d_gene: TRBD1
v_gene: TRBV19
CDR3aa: CASRTGVTEAFF
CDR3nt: TGTGCCAGTCGAACAGGGGTTACTGAAGCTTTCTTT

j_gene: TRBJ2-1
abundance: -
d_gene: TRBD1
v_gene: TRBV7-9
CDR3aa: CASSTPGLQGNEQFF
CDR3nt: TGTGCCAGCAGCACACCCGGTCTACAGGGGAATGAGCAGTTCTTC

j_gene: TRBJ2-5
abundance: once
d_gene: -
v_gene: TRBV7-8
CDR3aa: CASSPRASQETQYF
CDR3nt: TGTGCCAGCAGCCCCCGTGCGAGCCAAGAGACCCAGTACTTC

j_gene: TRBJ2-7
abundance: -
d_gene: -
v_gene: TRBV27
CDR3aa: CASSLSMGGPFHEQYF
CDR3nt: TGTGCCAGCAGTTTATCGATGGGGGGGCCTTTCCACGAGCAGTACTTC

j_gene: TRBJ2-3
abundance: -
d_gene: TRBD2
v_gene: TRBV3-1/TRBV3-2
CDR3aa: CASSQASGRGSDTQYF
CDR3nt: TGTGCCAGCAGCCAAGCTAGCGGGAGAGGTTCAGATACGCAGTATTTT

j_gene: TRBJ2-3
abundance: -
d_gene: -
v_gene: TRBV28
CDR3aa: CASSFGSGVVADTQYF
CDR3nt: TGTGCCAGCAGTTTCGGGTCCGGGGTGGTAGCAGATACGCAGTATTTT

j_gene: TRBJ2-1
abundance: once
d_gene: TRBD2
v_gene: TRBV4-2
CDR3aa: CASSQPSGGSDEQFF
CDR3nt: TGTGCCAGCAGCCAACCGAGCGGGGGCTCTGATGAGCAGTTCTTC

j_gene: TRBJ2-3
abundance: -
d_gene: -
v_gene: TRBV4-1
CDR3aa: CASSQDLSGLTDTQYF
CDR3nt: TGCGCCAGCAGCCAAGATCTTAGCGGTCTCACAGATACGCAGTATTTT

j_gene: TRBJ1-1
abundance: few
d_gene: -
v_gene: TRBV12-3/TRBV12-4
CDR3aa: CASSRGENTEAFF
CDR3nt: TGTGCCAGCAGTCGGGGGGAGAACACTGAAGCTTTCTTT